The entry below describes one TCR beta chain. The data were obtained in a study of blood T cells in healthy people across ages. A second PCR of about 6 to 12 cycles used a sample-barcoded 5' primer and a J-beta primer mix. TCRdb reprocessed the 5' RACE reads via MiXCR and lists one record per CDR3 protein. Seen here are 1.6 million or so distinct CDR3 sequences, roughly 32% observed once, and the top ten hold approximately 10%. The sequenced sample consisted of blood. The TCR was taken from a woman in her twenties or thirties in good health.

This chain's CDR3 is CASMLNTEAFF. The CDR3 bases are TGTGCCAGCATGTTGAACACTGAAGCTTTCTTT. The chain has TRBV28 and TRBJ1-1, with D unclear. V gave up 7 bases and J gave up 0 bases, with 3 bases separating them. The CDR3 totals 11 residues. The V gene's germline CDR1 is MDHEN and CDR2 SYDVKM. The complete variable domain, with remaining parts taken from reference TRBV28 and TRBJ1-1, reads DVKVTQSSRYLVKRTGEKVFLECVQDMDHENMFWYRQDPGLGLRLIYFSYDVKMKEKGDIPEGYSVSREKKERFSLILESASTNQTSMYLCASMLNTEAFFGQGTRLTVV.